The 8 T cell receptor beta chains below come from one sample, sequenced in a study of blood T cell repertoires in COVID-19. Sequenced by immunoSEQ multiplex PCR; TCRdb stores in-frame clones only, minus some. The top ten clones hold just over 4% of a sample with about 100,000 clones, about 80% of them seen once. Sequenced material: peripheral blood. These TCRs come from a woman aged 70-85 years with acute or convalescent COVID-19.

The V and J genes are TRBV21-1 and TRBJ1-3; TRBD1 was called by the table and not checked on the DNA. TRBV21-1 is shown as a pseudogene. The CDR3 extends over 16 amino acids. CDR3 in DNA: TGTGCCAGCACCCGGGACAGCCAGACCTCTGGAAACACCATATATTTT. As protein: CASTRDSQTSGNTIYF.

The CDR3 DNA is TGTGCCAGCAGCCGGGGGGTTATGAACACCGGGGAGCTGTTTTTT. This encodes CASSRGVMNTGELFF. The chain employs TRBV11-2 and TRBJ2-2; 7 bases align to TRBD2. Germline V gene sequence: CDR1 SGHAT, CDR2 FQNNGV. V gave up 5 bases and J gave up 1 base; unmatched junction bases: 4. The CDR3 has 15 residues.

J is TRBJ2-7 and V is TRBV4-2, with TRBD1 matching over 8 bases. The germline V gene has CDR1 LGHNA and CDR2 YNFKEQ. The J segment lost 0 bases and the V segment lost 4 bases, leaving 17 bases of the junction unmatched. This CDR3 has 19 amino acids. This chain's CDR3 is CASSLSNGQGLCLSYEQYV. The CDR3 nucleotides read TGTGCCAGCAGCCTAAGCAACGGACAGGGCCTATGCCTCTCCTACGAGCAGTACGTC.

The gene calls are TRBV4-2 and TRBJ2-2, with D tentatively TRBD1 (5 bases). Germline loops: CDR1 LGHNA, CDR2 YNFKEQ. The ends were cut back, 4 bases at V and 1 base at J, with 16 bases in the middle. This CDR3 has 17 amino acids. The CDR3 region is CASSLTGPGRNTGELFF. The CDR3 DNA is TGTGCCAGCAGCCTAACAGGACCAGGGCGGAACACCGGGGAGCTGTTTTTT.

This clone occurred once. The rearrangement uses TRBV7-2 and TRBJ2-1; no definite D call. This CDR3 region has 11 residues. The V gene lost 5 bases and the J gene lost 9 bases, with 8 bases spanning the gap. The germline CDR1 and CDR2 sequences are SGHTA and FQGNSA. The DNA of the CDR3 is TGTGCCAGCAGCCCTAGATGTGAGCAGTTCTTC. Encoded protein: CASSPRCEQFF. The variable domain in full, completed from reference TRBV7-2 and TRBJ2-1, reads GAGVSQSPSNKVTEKGKDVELRCDPISGHTALYWYRQSLGQGLEFLIYFQGNSAPDKSGLPSDRFSAERTGGSVSTLTIQRTQQEDSAVYLCASSPRCEQFFGPGTRLTVL.

The V gene is TRBV5-1, the J gene TRBJ2-7; D gene unclear. V lost 2 bases and J lost 3, with 12 bases in between. The CDR3 has 14 amino acids. Germline V CDR1 and CDR2: SGHRS, YFSETQ. The CDR3 region has the DNA TGCGCCAGCAGCTTCAGCTTTGGGCGCTACGAGCAGTACTTC. As protein: CASSFSFGRYEQYF.

The chain couples TRBV2 to TRBJ2-1, with a possible D match to TRBD2 (6 bases). Trimming removed 8 bases from V and 6 bases from J, with 17 bases in between. Germline V lookup: CDR1 SNHLY, CDR2 FYNNEI. This CDR3 region has 14 residues. DNA of the CDR3: TGTGCCAGCCTTCGGGAGAACAGCCCCAATGAGCAGTTCTTC. This codes for CASLRENSPNEQFF.

V usage is TRBV19 and J usage is TRBJ1-2, with 8 bases matching TRBD1. The V segment lost 6 bases and the J segment 4 bases; nucleotides outside the gene matches: 13. The CDR3 is 16 amino acids. CDR1 and CDR2 (germline): LNHDA, SQIVND (reference sequence). The CDR3: CASRATGTRGLYGYTF. CDR3 nucleotides: TGTGCCAGTAGGGCAACAGGGACCAGGGGGCTCTATGGCTACACCTTC.